This entry features one TCR beta chain sequence. The target antigen is unknown. V shed 2 bases, J shed 8 bases, and the junction held 5 bases outside the gene matches. The CDR3 extends over 15 amino acids. Germline V gives CDR1 MNHEY, CDR2 SMNVEV (reference sequence). This specimen comes from a study of shared clonotypes between healthy human individuals. Study-wide results and limits: The sharing of roughly 5% of naive CD4 clonotypes was seen across several donors. Among the subsets, naive ones generally showed larger estimated richness than memory ones.

Genomic DNA (from each subset) was split evenly across several immunoSEQ plates. In the authors' workflow: As immunoSEQ supplied junction-only sequences (without quality scores), filtering differed. Here immunoSEQ multiplex PCR was the method, and the copy in TCRdb shows in-frame clones only, minus some. V and J calls and clone size are copied from that table; D and trimming were computed from the DNA. The sample gives over a million clones, more than 75% of which show up once; around 0.6% is in the top ten. Input material: memory CD4+ T cells from PBMCs. Subset noted: CD45RA-negative fraction. The chain combines TRBV27 with TRBJ2-3; TRBD2 matches 12 bases. The sequence derives from a man younger than 35 in good health. Some clones in this sample may be carry-over from other donors' samples. CDR3 coding DNA: TGTGCCAGCAGTTTAGGACTAGCGGGGTTGGTTACGCAGTATTTT. Protein product: CASSLGLAGLVTQYF.